This T cell receptor (beta chain) was observed in a study of T cells expressing NK-cell markers. Background on the study: Sequencing of TCR beta repertoires drew on sorted CD3+CD56+NKG2C+, CD3+CD56+NKG2C- and CD3+CD56-NKG2C+ T cells. Overall study findings and caveats: It is unclear if expanded NKG2C-expressing clones target HCMV antigens. The same clonotypes also predominated in the CD3+CD56-NKG2C+ fraction of a handful of donors.

Germline loops: CDR1 LNHNV, CDR2 YYDKDF (reference sequence). This CDR3 comprises 15 residues. For TCR beta, cDNA was produced by 5'RACE template switching with UMIs. TCRdb re-called the 5' RACE reads; one entry per CDR3 protein, DNA not given. The sample data list about 150,000 distinct CDR3 sequences. As concerns this clonotype: What it binds is not known.

This clonotype originated in a man between 18 and 69 years old in good health. This sequence joins TRBV15 and TRBJ2-1; TCRdb gives TRBD2 as the D gene, but with no DNA this cannot be confirmed. The specimen was blood T cells: a sorted CD56 or NKG2C T cell subset, CD4+ or CD8+ T cells, or bulk PBMC T cells (not recorded which). This CDR3 is CATSSGTSSYNEQFF. The complete variable domain, with remaining parts taken from reference TRBV15 and TRBJ2-1, reads DAMVIQNPRYQVTQFGKPVTLSCSQTLNHNVMYWYQQKSSQAPKLLFHYYDKDFNNEADTPDNFQSRRPNTSFCFLDIRSPGLGDTAMYLCATSSGTSSYNEQFFGPGTRLTVL.